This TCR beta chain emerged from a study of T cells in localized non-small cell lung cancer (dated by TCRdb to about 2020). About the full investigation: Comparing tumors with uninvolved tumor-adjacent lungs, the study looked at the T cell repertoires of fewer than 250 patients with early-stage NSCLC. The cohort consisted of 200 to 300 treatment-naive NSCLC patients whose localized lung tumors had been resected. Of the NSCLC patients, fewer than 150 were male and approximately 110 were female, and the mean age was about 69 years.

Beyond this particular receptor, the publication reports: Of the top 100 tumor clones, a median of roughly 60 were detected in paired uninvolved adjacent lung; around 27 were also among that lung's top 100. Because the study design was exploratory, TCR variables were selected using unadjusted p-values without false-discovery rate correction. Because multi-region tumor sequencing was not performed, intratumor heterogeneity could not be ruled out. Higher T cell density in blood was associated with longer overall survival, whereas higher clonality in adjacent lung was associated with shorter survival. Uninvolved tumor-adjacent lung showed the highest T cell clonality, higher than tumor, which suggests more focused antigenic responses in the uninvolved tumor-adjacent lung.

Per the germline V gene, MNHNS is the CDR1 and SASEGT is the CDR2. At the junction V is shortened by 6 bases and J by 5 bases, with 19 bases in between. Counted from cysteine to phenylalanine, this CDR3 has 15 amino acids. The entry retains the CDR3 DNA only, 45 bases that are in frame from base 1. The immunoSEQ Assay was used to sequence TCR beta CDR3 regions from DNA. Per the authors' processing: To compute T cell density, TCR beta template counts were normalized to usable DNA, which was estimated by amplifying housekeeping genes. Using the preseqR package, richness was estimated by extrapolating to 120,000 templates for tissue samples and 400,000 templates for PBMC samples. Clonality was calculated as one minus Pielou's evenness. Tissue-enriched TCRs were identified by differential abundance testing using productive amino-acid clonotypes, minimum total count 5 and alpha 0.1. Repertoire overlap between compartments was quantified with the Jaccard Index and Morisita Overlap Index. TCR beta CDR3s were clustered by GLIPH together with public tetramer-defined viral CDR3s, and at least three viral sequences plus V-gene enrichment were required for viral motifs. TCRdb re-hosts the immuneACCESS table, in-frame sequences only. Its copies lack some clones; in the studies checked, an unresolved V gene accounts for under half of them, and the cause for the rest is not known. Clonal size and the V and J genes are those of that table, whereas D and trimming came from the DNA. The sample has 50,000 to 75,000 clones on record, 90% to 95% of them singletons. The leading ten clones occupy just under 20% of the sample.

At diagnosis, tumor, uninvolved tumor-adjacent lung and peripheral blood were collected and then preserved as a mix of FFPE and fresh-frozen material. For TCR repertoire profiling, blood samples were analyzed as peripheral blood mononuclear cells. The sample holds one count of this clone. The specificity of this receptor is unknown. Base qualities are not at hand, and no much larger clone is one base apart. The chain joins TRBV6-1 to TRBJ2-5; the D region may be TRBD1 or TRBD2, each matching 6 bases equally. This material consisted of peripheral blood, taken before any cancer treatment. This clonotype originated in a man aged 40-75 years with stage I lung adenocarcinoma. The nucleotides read TGTGCCAGCAGGGCAGGAGGGGGGACGGGTGAGACCCAGTACTTC. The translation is CASRAGGGTGETQYF.